This TCR beta chain was found in a study of vaccination and CD4 T cells after COVID-19. Study overall: Investigators stimulated cells with overlapping spike peptides drawn from SARS-CoV-2, HCoV-NL63, HCoV-OC43 and HCoV-229E.

On this clonotype: Its antigen remains unidentified.

The CDR3 consists of 15 residues. CDR1 and CDR2 from the germline V gene are MNHEY and SVGEGT. The ends lost 3 bases at V and 14 bases at J; junction bases unmatched: 11. Treatment of the sample: approximately nine-day PBMC culture with coronavirus spike peptide pools or control peptides (ViraFEST assay). Cultured CD4+ T cell DNA underwent sequencing with the Oncomine TCR Beta short-read assay. TCRdb independently ran MiXCR on the PCR reads; one entry per CDR3 protein. The table records roughly 17,000 distinct CDR3 sequences, just under 55% of them present only once. The sequence was obtained from a human donor who had recovered from COVID-19. Sequencing was done on a sample of CD4+ T cells from blood, cultured in vitro. J is TRBJ2-1 and V is TRBV6-2 or TRBV6-3, with TRBD2 identical over 12 bases. The CDR3 loop is CASSYGLAGTPTKFF. CDR3 nucleotides: TGTGCCAGCAGTTATGGACTAGCGGGGACACCAACCAAGTTCTTC.